These T cell receptor beta chains were read from a single sample in a study of OX40 agonist ivuxolimab in advanced cancers. Using immunoSEQ multiplex PCR, the repertoire was profiled, and TCRdb retains in-frame clones only, with some absent. This sample yields roughly 48,000 clones, of which around nine tenths are seen a single time; about 9.4% belongs to the top ten. Here the sequenced sample was CD4+ or CD8+ T cells sorted from blood, taken in a trial of the OX40 agonist ivuxolimab. These receptors came from an adult with an advanced solid tumor such as melanoma, head and neck, liver or kidney cancer. The CDR3 runs from the conserved cysteine through the conserved F or W. A D gene is named only where the DNA matches it firmly. Where a row states a size, it is once, few, many or the class of an expanded clone; other rows omit it.

TRBD2,TRBJ2-1,TRBV14,NA,CASSSFASGGAGEQFF,TGTGCCAGCAGCTCTTTTGCTAGCGGGGGGGCCGGTGAGCAGTTCTTC
NA,TRBJ1-5,TRBV19,NA,CASSRTALNQPQHF,TGTGCCAGTAGTCGGACAGCGCTCAATCAGCCCCAGCATTTT
TRBD1,TRBJ2-2,TRBV4-3,few,CASSHGQGAGELFF,TGCGCCAGCAGCCACGGACAGGGGGCCGGGGAGCTGTTTTTT
NA,TRBJ2-7,TRBV9,NA,CASSPTGVRVYEQYF,TGTGCCAGCAGCCCGACCGGGGTCCGAGTGTACGAGCAGTACTTC
NA,TRBJ2-7,TRBV2,NA,CASSDELSYEQYF,TGTGCCAGCAGTGATGAACTTTCCTACGAGCAGTACTTC
NA,TRBJ2-7,TRBV14,once,CASSQLINTNLTYEQYF,TGTGCCAGCAGCCAACTGATTAACACCAACCTCACCTACGAGCAGTACTTC
NA,TRBJ2-1,TRBV6-5,NA,CASSPSGNNEQFF,TGTGCCAGCAGTCCGAGTGGCAACAATGAGCAGTTCTTC
TRBD1,TRBJ1-2,TRBV5-4,NA,CASSSDRGPDNYGYTF,TGTGCCAGCAGCTCGGACAGGGGTCCCGATAACTATGGCTACACCTTC
NA,TRBJ2-5,TRBV7-9,NA,CASSLAGLGVETQYF,TGTGCCAGCAGCTTAGCGGGGCTAGGCGTCGAGACCCAGTACTTC
TRBD2,TRBJ2-1,TRBV14,NA,CASSSQRGGLNEQFF,TGTGCCAGCAGCTCTCAGCGGGGGGGCCTCAATGAGCAGTTCTTC
NA,TRBJ1-5,TRBV25-1,once,CASSEWKTVGNQPQHF,TGTGCCAGCAGTGAATGGAAAACAGTGGGCAATCAGCCCCAGCATTTT
NA,TRBJ2-5,TRBV4-3,NA,CASSQDSGKAPPQYF,TGCGCCAGCAGCCAAGATTCAGGGAAGGCTCCCCCCCAGTACTTC
NA,TRBJ1-1,TRBV6-6,NA,CATQGNTEAFF,TGTGCCACTCAGGGGAACACTGAAGCTTTCTTT
NA,TRBJ2-4,TRBV9,NA,CASSVFWKNIQYF,TGTGCCAGCAGCGTTTTCTGGAAAAACATTCAGTACTTC
NA,TRBJ1-2,TRBV9,NA,CASSVEDSFNYGYTF,TGTGCCAGCAGCGTAGAAGACAGTTTCAACTATGGCTACACCTTC
NA,TRBJ1-1,TRBV4-3,NA,CASSQDLGGVRTEAFF,TGCGCCAGCAGCCAAGATCTTGGGGGGGTAAGAACTGAAGCTTTCTTT
NA,TRBJ1-5,TRBV6-1,NA,CASSSQGNNQPQHF,TGTGCCAGCAGTTCCCAGGGGAACAATCAGCCCCAGCATTTT
NA,TRBJ2-5,TRBV7-9,NA,CASSSPPVGQDQETQYF,TGTGCCAGCAGCTCACCCCCGGTAGGGCAGGACCAAGAGACCCAGTACTTC
NA,TRBJ2-3,TRBV4-1,few,CASSQGVGTDTQYF,TGCGCCAGCAGCCAAGGGGTCGGCACAGATACGCAGTATTTT
NA,TRBJ1-2,TRBV4-3,few,CASSQAGGGDLNYGYTF,TGCGCCAGCAGCCAAGCGGGAGGCGGGGATCTTAACTATGGCTACACCTTC
NA,TRBJ2-7,TRBV2,NA,CASSSRDWGYEQYF,TGTGCCAGCAGTTCCAGGGATTGGGGCTACGAGCAGTACTTC
TRBD2,TRBJ2-1,TRBV15,once,CATSSSAASGRACEQFF,TGTGCCACCAGCAGTTCCGCTGCTAGCGGGAGGGCCTGTGAGCAGTTCTTC
NA,TRBJ1-2,TRBV28,few,CASKEAANYGYTF,TGTGCCAGCAAGGAGGCAGCTAACTATGGCTACACCTTC
TRBD1,TRBJ1-5,TRBV7-9,NA,CASSRTGRQGSNQPQHF,TGTGCCAGCAGCCGGACAGGGCGCCAAGGTAGCAATCAGCCCCAGCATTTT
NA,TRBJ1-1,TRBV25-1,NA,CASSVGPLGGFTEAFF,TGTGCCAGCAGTGTTGGACCCTTAGGGGGTTTCACTGAAGCTTTCTTT
NA,TRBJ1-1,TRBV6-6,NA,CASSSTAGGTEAFF,TGTGCCAGCAGTTCGACCGCGGGCGGGACTGAAGCTTTCTTT
NA,TRBJ1-2,TRBV19,NA,CASSSSVGYGYTF,TGTGCCAGTAGTTCTAGCGTGGGCTATGGCTACACCTTC
TRBD2,TRBJ2-7,TRBV7-9,NA,CASSFGGAQGSYEQYF,TGTGCCAGCTCCTTCGGGGGGGCGCAAGGGTCCTACGAGCAGTACTTC
TRBD2,TRBJ2-7,TRBV7-2,NA,CATGEREYSAGEQYF,TGTGCCACTGGGGAGCGGGAGTATTCGGCGGGCGAGCAGTACTTC
TRBD2,TRBJ2-5,TRBV5-1,NA,CASDTGGLETQYF,TGCGCCAGCGACACGGGGGGGCTAGAGACCCAGTACTTC
NA,TRBJ2-6,TRBV19,NA,CATVDILGTGANVLTF,TGTGCCACCGTTGACATACTGGGAACTGGGGCCAACGTCCTGACTTTC
NA,TRBJ1-1,TRBV11-2,NA,CASSPGYTEAFF,TGTGCCAGCAGCCCTGGGTACACTGAAGCTTTCTTT
NA,TRBJ2-3,TRBV7-9,NA,CASSLFLASGTDTQYF,TGTGCCAGCAGCTTATTCCTAGCGTCGGGCACAGATACGCAGTATTTT
NA,TRBJ1-1,TRBV27,NA,CASSFGGLNTEAFF,TGTGCCAGCAGTTTCGGAGGGCTGAACACTGAAGCTTTCTTT
NA,TRBJ1-6,TRBV4-3,NA,CASSQGGKNSPLHF,TGCGCCAGCAGCCAAGGGGGGAAGAATTCACCCCTCCACTTT
NA,TRBJ2-7,TRBV7-9,NA,CASSLTATYEQYF,TGTGCCAGCAGCTTGACGGCTACCTACGAGCAGTACTTC
NA,TRBJ1-1,TRBV9,NA,CASSVGAGPGTEAFF,TGTGCCAGCAGCGTAGGGGCAGGCCCGGGCACTGAAGCTTTCTTT
NA,TRBJ2-7,TRBV30,NA,CAWSVIKGYEQYF,TGTGCCTGGAGTGTGATCAAGGGGTACGAGCAGTACTTC
TRBD1,TRBJ1-6,TRBV4-3,NA,CASSQGGDRNNSPLHF,TGCGCCAGCAGCCAAGGAGGGGACAGAAACAATTCACCCCTCCACTTT
TRBD1,TRBJ2-2,TRBV7-3,NA,CASSLNPGTGLHGELFF,TGTGCCAGCAGCTTGAACCCCGGGACAGGGCTCCACGGGGAGCTGTTTTTT
TRBD2,TRBJ2-1,TRBV6-5,NA,CASSYRLAGYNEQFF,TGTGCCAGCAGTTACAGACTAGCGGGCTACAATGAGCAGTTCTTC
TRBD2,TRBJ2-2,TRBV14,NA,CASSPYQAGVSNTGELFF,TGTGCCAGCAGCCCCTACCAAGCGGGAGTATCGAACACCGGGGAGCTGTTTTTT
TRBD2,TRBJ2-1,TRBV10-2,once,CASSESSALAGVEEQFF,TGCGCCAGCAGTGAGTCATCCGCACTAGCGGGAGTAGAGGAGCAGTTCTTC
NA,TRBJ2-1,TRBV9,NA,CASSPVDGNEQFF,TGTGCCAGCTCCCCCGTAGATGGCAATGAGCAGTTCTTC